One and the same sample provided the 18 T cell receptor beta chains below, sequenced in a study of blood T cell repertoires in COVID-19. Method: immunoSEQ multiplex PCR; TCRdb's copy keeps in-frame clones and lacks some. The sample includes more than 250,000 clones, about nine tenths of them seen just once. Sequenced input: peripheral blood. The source is a man aged 45-65 years with active or convalescent COVID-19.

The V and J genes are TRBV3-1 (or the pseudogene TRBV3-2) and TRBJ1-4, with a weak D call TRBD1 (5 bases). V was trimmed by 5 bases and J by 7 bases, leaving 11 bases between them. The CDR3 covers 13 residues. Germline V gives CDR1 LGHDT, CDR2 YNNKEL (reference sequence). In DNA form, the CDR3 reads TGTGCCAGCAGCAACCAGGGTATTGAAAAACTGTTTTTT. It codes for CASSNQGIEKLFF.

The chain combines TRBV12-3 or TRBV12-4 with TRBJ1-1, with a weak D call TRBD1 (6 bases). CDR3 size: 13 residues. Trimming pared 6 bases from V and 3 bases from J, leaving 11 bases between. CDR3 in DNA: TGTGCCAGCAGGCCCCACAGGGACACTGAAGCTTTCTTT. Protein sequence: CASRPHRDTEAFF.

CDR3: CASSYTGITRGYTF. The CDR3 coding sequence is TGTGCCAGCAGTTACACAGGGATAACTCGGGGCTACACCTTC. The V and J genes are TRBV6-5 and TRBJ1-2; tentative D call: TRBD1 (6 bases). Per germline, CDR1 MNHEY and CDR2 SVGAGI. This CDR3 comprises 14 residues. The germline V and J ends were trimmed by 2 bases and 8 bases, with 15 bases remaining between them.

This chain uses TRBV19 with TRBJ1-1; D unresolved. The V end was cut by 5 bases, the J end by 1 base, with 5 bases between. Germline V CDR1 and CDR2: LNHDA, SQIVND (reference sequence). This CDR3 is built from 12 residues. This CDR3 reads CASSFQNTEAFF. The CDR3 DNA reads TGTGCCAGTAGTTTCCAGAACACTGAAGCTTTCTTT.

This chain joins TRBV6-5 and TRBJ1-4, with D tentatively TRBD1 (5 bases). The ends were cut back, 8 bases at V and 8 bases at J, with 15 bases in the middle. CDR1 MNHEY and CDR2 SVGAGI come from the germline V gene. This CDR3 contains 13 residues. CDR3 bases: TGTGCCAGCGGAGGGGTCGGGGGGGAAAAACTGTTTTTT. Amino acid sequence: CASGGVGGEKLFF.

The sample holds one count of this clone. The same CDR3 can be traced to other DNA sequences in this sample. The rearrangement uses TRBV5-1 and TRBJ2-5, with 13 bases lining up with TRBD2. The CDR3 sequence is 17 residues long. With V trimmed by 0 bases and J by 2 bases, 4 bases remained unmatched. Germline V gene sequence: CDR1 SGHRS, CDR2 YFSETQ. The CDR3 region has the DNA TGCGCCAGCAGCTTGGGACTAGCGGGAGGTTTTCAAGAGACCCAGTACTTC. This codes for CASSLGLAGGFQETQYF.

The genes are TRBV4-1 and TRBJ1-3; D remains unclear. The CDR3 runs 13 residues. The germline V and J ends were trimmed by 2 bases and 4 bases, with 6 bases remaining between them. Germline V gives CDR1 MGHRA, CDR2 YSYEKL. The CDR3 DNA is TGCGCCAGCAGCCAACTTGGCGGAAACACCATATATTTT. Protein product: CASSQLGGNTIYF.

CDR3: CATSDRTTGSPLHF. The CDR3 nucleotides are TGTGCCACCAGTGATCGGACAACTGGCTCACCCCTCCACTTT. J is TRBJ1-6 and V is TRBV24-1; D might be TRBD1 (5 bases). Germline V gives CDR1 KGHDR, CDR2 SFDVKD. The V end lost 3 bases, the J end lost 10 bases, and 12 bases lay between the germline ends. This CDR3 region has 14 residues.

The chain joins TRBV7-3 to TRBJ1-1, with 7 bases aligning to TRBD1. The CDR3 spans 14 residues. V lost 3 bases to trimming and J lost 3 bases; unmatched junction nucleotides: 4. In germline, CDR1 is SGHTA, CDR2 FQGTGA. The CDR3 DNA reads as TGTGCCAGCAGCTTTACAACAGGGGACACTGAAGCTTTCTTT. Encoded protein: CASSFTTGDTEAFF. Together with reference TRBV7-3 and TRBJ1-1, the CDR3 gives the full variable domain: GAGVSQTPSNKVTEKGKYVELRCDPISGHTALYWYRQSLGQGPEFLIYFQGTGAADDSGLPNDRFFAVRPEGSVSTLKIQRTERGDSAVYLCASSFTTGDTEAFFGQGTRLTVV.

This chain links TRBV29-1 with TRBJ2-3, with D possibly matching TRBD2 (6 bases). Looked up from germline, CDR1 is SQVTM and CDR2 is ANQGSEA. Trimming cost V 7 bases and J 4 bases, with 15 bases left between them. This CDR3 has 13 residues. The CDR3 here is CSADQGGADTQYF. The CDR3, as DNA: TGCAGCGCGGACCAAGGAGGGGCAGATACGCAGTATTTT.

This chain connects TRBV28 to TRBJ1-2; 7 bases are a match to TRBD1. Germline V CDR1 and CDR2: MDHEN, SYDVKM. Trimming at V came to 1 base and at J to 7 bases, leaving 12 bases not matched to a gene. There are 16 residues in the CDR3. The CDR3 sequence is CASSLLHTGDVVGYTF. As DNA, the CDR3 is TGTGCCAGCAGTTTATTACATACAGGGGATGTGGTTGGCTACACCTTC.

This clone has only a few counts. CDR3 sequence: CASSPLDPGSSYTF. In nucleotides, the CDR3 is TGTGCCAGCTCACCCCTTGACCCAGGCAGTAGCTACACCTTC. The chain uses TRBV18 and TRBJ1-2; D unclear. CDR3 length: 14 amino acids. In germline, CDR1 is KGHSH, CDR2 LQKENI. Deletions cut 3 bases from V and 9 bases from J, with 17 bases between. Together with reference TRBV18 and TRBJ1-2, the CDR3 gives the full variable domain: NAGVMQNPRHLVRRRGQEARLRCSPMKGHSHVYWYRQLPEEGLKFMVYLQKENIIDESGMPKERFSAEFPKEGPSILRIQQVVRGDSAAYFCASSPLDPGSSYTFGSGTRLTVV.

The CDR3 is CASSGQGRNGYTF. In DNA form, the CDR3 reads TGTGCCAGCAGTGGGCAGGGGCGTAATGGCTACACCTTC. The V and J genes are TRBV12-3 or TRBV12-4 and TRBJ1-2; tentatively, D is TRBD1 (6 bases). The CDR3 sequence is 13 residues long. V was pared by 5 bases and J by 6 bases, with 13 bases between.

The chain joins TRBV11-3 to TRBJ2-2; 7 nucleotides match TRBD1. The trim removed 1 base at V and 0 bases at J, leaving 2 bases unmatched. CDR3 length: 16 residues. Germline V CDR1 and CDR2: SGHNT, YENEEA. In DNA form, the CDR3 reads TGTGCCAGCAGCTTAGGCAGGGGGTCGAACACCGGGGAGCTGTTTTTT. Translation: CASSLGRGSNTGELFF.

V is TRBV7-2 and J is TRBJ1-6; D call uncertain. Trimming took 1 base from V and 5 from J, leaving 9 bases between them. In germline, CDR1 is SGHTA, CDR2 FQGNSA. This CDR3 region has 15 residues. The chain's CDR3 is CASSLEAGNNSPLHF. In DNA form, the CDR3 reads TGTGCCAGCAGCTTAGAAGCGGGGAATAATTCACCCCTCCACTTT.

V usage is TRBV20-1 and J usage is TRBJ1-4; TRBD1 matches at 8 bases. Losses at the gene ends were 3 bases for V and 7 bases for J; bases not matched to a gene: 7. The germline V gene has CDR1 DFQATT and CDR2 SNEGSKA (reference sequence). The CDR3 extends over 14 amino acids. CDR3 sequence reads: CSASRTGFGEKLFF. The CDR3 nucleotides read TGCAGTGCTAGTCGGACAGGGTTTGGTGAAAAACTGTTTTTT.

Turning to this clone: Other nucleotide sequences in the sample specify the same CDR3. The CDR3 DNA is TGTGCCAGCTCACCTGACAGATCAACTAATGAAAAACTGTTTTTT. It is translated as CASSPDRSTNEKLFF. V and J are TRBV18 and TRBJ1-4; TRBD1 is a possible D gene (5 bases). The CDR3 length is 15 residues. Looked up from germline, CDR1 is KGHSH and CDR2 is LQKENI. Trimming removed 3 bases at V and 0 bases at J, with 8 bases between.

The chain has TRBV5-1 and TRBJ2-5; 10 nucleotides align to TRBD1. Trimming removed 4 bases from V and 3 bases from J; junction bases left unmatched: 3. Germline values: CDR1 SGHRS, CDR2 YFSETQ. CDR3 length: 14 amino acids. CDR3 sequence reads: CASSRGTGEETQYF. The DNA of the CDR3 is TGCGCCAGCAGCCGGGGGACAGGGGAAGAGACCCAGTACTTC.